This paragraph covers one T cell receptor (beta chain) sequence. This specimen comes from a study of shared clonotypes between healthy human individuals. Some clones are missing from TCRdb's copy, which holds only in-frame ones; the method was immunoSEQ multiplex PCR. The sample contains around 2.3 million clones, approximately 95% of which appear only once. The germline V gene encodes CDR1 MNHEY and CDR2 SVGAGI. The CDR3 runs to 14 residues. The germline V and J ends were trimmed by 0 bases and 4 bases, with 9 bases remaining between them. Input material: naive CD4+ T cells sorted from blood. Subset described: CD45RA+ positively selected. This sequence was found in a man aged 18 to 29 in good health. The rearrangement uses TRBV6-5 and TRBJ1-1; D not certain. The CDR3 loop reads CASSYSSLVTEAFF. The DNA of the CDR3 is TGTGCCAGCAGTTACTCGAGCTTGGTCACTGAAGCTTTCTTT.